The entry below gives a single T cell receptor beta chain sequence along with its context. Its target is not known. Time point given: week 3, after first cycle of checkpoint inhibitor. One draw preceded checkpoint blockade; another followed its first cycle at week 3. Prior systemic cancer therapy, immunosuppressant use and other active malignancies excluded patients. Sequencing used immunoSEQ multiplex PCR; TCRdb keeps in-frame clones, though not all of them. Of 10,000 to 13,000 clones in the sample, roughly 83% were seen once. This sample stems from a study of blood T cell dynamics during melanoma immunotherapy. Study results and limitations: Whether repertoire-driving clones were melanoma-specific could not be determined.

This CDR3 region has 13 residues. The germline V gene encodes CDR1 MNHNS and CDR2 SASEGT. V dropped 10 bases and J dropped 5 bases, with 17 bases sitting between them. The sequence came from a human donor with melanoma. This material consisted of blood, taken from a patient treated with checkpoint blockade. The gene calls are TRBV6-1 and TRBJ1-1; D unresolved. The chain's CDR3 is CATNMAVETEAFF. The CDR3 nucleotides read TGTGCCACCAATATGGCGGTGGAGACTGAAGCTTTCTTT.